One and the same sample provided the 8 T cell receptor beta chains below, sequenced in a study of graft-versus-host responses after intestinal transplantation. These TCRs' antigens remain unknown. Repertoires were generated with immunoSEQ multiplex PCR, while TCRdb's copy carries only in-frame clones and drops some. This table has around 95,000 clones, about 90% appearing once. Sample: unstimulated CD4+ T cells sorted from spleen or lymph node cells, taken before transplant. These receptors were taken from a human donor who was the organ donor for an intestinal transplant.

This rearrangement joins TRBV9 to TRBJ2-6; 8 nucleotides agree with TRBD1. This CDR3 is 15 amino acids long. Germline-derived CDR1 and CDR2 are SGDLS and YYNGEE. V gave up 5 bases and J gave up 3 bases; unmatched junction bases: 4. The CDR3 DNA is TGTGCCAGCAGGGGACAGGTATATGGGGCCAACGTCCTGACTTTC. It specifies CASRGQVYGANVLTF.

The chain links TRBV14 to TRBJ2-2, with D possibly being TRBD1 (6 bases). V gave up 4 bases and J gave up 6 bases, with 12 bases separating them. Germline values: CDR1 SGHDN, CDR2 FVKESK. The CDR3 is 14 residues long. CDR3 protein: CASSLNRVAGELFF. In DNA, the CDR3 is TGTGCCAGCAGCCTAAACAGGGTCGCCGGGGAGCTGTTTTTT.

The V call is TRBV18, the J call TRBJ1-3; 9 nucleotides match TRBD1. The V and J ends lost 5 bases and 6 bases, in that order; junction bases with no gene match: 11. From germline, CDR1 is KGHSH and CDR2 LQKENI. This CDR3 contains 16 residues. This CDR3 reads CASSSTGTGMANTIYF. CDR3 sequence (DNA): TGTGCCAGCTCATCGACCGGGACAGGGATGGCAAACACCATATATTTT.

The count of this clone is one. Other nucleotide sequences from this sample produce the same CDR3. This chain uses TRBV30 with TRBJ1-5; tentative D call: TRBD1 (6 bases). CDR1 is GTSNPN and CDR2 is SVGIG in the germline V gene (reference sequence). The CDR3 extends over 14 amino acids. V dropped 0 bases and J dropped 4 bases, with 10 bases sitting between them. The CDR3 loop is CAWSVQGLNQPQHF. CDR3 nucleotides: TGTGCCTGGAGTGTACAGGGACTTAATCAGCCCCAGCATTTT.

This chain connects TRBV7-8 to TRBJ2-3; no definite D call. V was cut by 3 bases and J by 5 bases, with 9 bases left in between. This CDR3 region has 13 residues. Per germline, CDR1 SGHVS and CDR2 FQNEAQ. The CDR3 protein is CASSFSRLDTQYF. The CDR3 bases are TGTGCCAGCAGCTTTTCCAGGTTAGATACGCAGTATTTT.

The chain's CDR3 is CASSVGTGTNEKLFF. Here the CDR3 DNA reads TGTGCCAGCAGCGTAGGCACGGGGACTAATGAAAAACTGTTTTTT. The rearrangement links TRBV9 to TRBJ1-4, with D unclear. Per germline, CDR1 SGDLS and CDR2 YYNGEE. V was trimmed by 0 bases and J by 2 bases, leaving 8 bases between them. The length of the CDR3 is 15 residues.

The chain carries TRBV19 and TRBJ2-7; 12 bases fit TRBD2. The CDR3 has 17 amino acids. Trimming removed 4 bases from V and 0 bases from J; junction bases left unmatched: 7. In germline, CDR1 is LNHDA, CDR2 SQIVND (reference sequence). The CDR3 loop reads CASSTGLAGRSSYEQYF. Written as DNA, the CDR3 is TGTGCCAGTAGTACCGGACTAGCGGGGAGAAGCTCCTACGAGCAGTACTTC.

The J gene is TRBJ2-7, the V gene TRBV28; no clear D. Germline CDR1 MDHEN, CDR2 SYDVKM. The CDR3 contains 11 residues. Trimming took 4 bases from V and 4 from J, leaving 5 bases between them. CDR3 nucleotide sequence: TGTGCCAGCAGTTCTCGATACGAGCAGTACTTC. It encodes CASSSRYEQYF.